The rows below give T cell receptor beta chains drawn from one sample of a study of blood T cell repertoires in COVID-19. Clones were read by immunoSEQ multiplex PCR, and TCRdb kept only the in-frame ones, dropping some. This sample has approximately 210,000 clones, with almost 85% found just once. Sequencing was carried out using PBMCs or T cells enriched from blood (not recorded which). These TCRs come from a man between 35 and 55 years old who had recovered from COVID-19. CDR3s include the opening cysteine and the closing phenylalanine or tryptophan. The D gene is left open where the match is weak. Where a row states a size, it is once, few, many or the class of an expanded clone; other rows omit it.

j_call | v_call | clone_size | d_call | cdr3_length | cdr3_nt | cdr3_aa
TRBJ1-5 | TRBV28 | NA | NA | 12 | TGTGCCAGCAGTTCCCTTATTCAGCCCCAGCATTTT | CASSSLIQPQHF
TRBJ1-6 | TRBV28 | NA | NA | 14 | TGTGCCAGCCATATGAGCTCCTATAATTCACCCCTCCACTTT | CASHMSSYNSPLHF
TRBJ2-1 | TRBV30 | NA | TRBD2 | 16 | TGTGCCTGGAGTGTACGCTTACTAGCGGGGGGTAATGAGCAGTTCTTC | CAWSVRLLAGGNEQFF
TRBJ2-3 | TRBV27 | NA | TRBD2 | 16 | TGTGCCAGCAGTTTATTGGGGGGAGGGCCGACAGATACGCAGTATTTT | CASSLLGGGPTDTQYF
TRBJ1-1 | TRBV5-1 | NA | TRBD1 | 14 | TGCGCCAGCAGCTTGATGGACAGGGTCGGGTTAGCTTTCTTT | CASSLMDRVGLAFF
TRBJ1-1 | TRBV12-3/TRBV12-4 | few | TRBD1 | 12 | TGTGCCAGCAGTCAGGGGACAGCTGAAGCTTTCTTT | CASSQGTAEAFF
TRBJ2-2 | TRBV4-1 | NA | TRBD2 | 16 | TGCGCCAGCAGCCAACGGGAGGGCGGGAACACCGGGGAGCTGTTTTTT | CASSQREGGNTGELFF
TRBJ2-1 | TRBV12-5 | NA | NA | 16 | TGTGCTAGTGGTTTGGCGCTCTCGAGCTCCTACAATGAGCAGTTCTTC | CASGLALSSSYNEQFF
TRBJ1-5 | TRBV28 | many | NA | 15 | TGTGCCAGCAGTTTCTACGACAGTAGCAATCAGCCCCAGCATTTT | CASSFYDSSNQPQHF
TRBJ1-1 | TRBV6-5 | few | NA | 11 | TGTGCCAGCATCTCCAGGGTGGAAGCTTTCTTT | CASISRVEAFF
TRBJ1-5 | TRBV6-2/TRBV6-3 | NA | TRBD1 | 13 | TGTGCCAGCAGTTCGGACAGGGGCCAGCCCCAGCATTTT | CASSSDRGQPQHF
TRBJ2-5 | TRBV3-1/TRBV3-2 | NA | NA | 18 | TGTGCCAGCAGCCAAGAGACTATTGGGGGGGGGCGAGGAGAGACCCAGTACTTC | CASSQETIGGGRGETQYF
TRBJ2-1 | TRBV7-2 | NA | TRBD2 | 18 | TGTGCCAGCAGCTTAGTAGGGACTAGCGGGAGGGGAGACAATGAGCAGTTCTTC | CASSLVGTSGRGDNEQFF
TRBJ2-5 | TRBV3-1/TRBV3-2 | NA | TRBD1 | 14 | TGTGCCAGCAGCGCTAGGGGGCTCAAAGAGACCCAGTACTTC | CASSARGLKETQYF
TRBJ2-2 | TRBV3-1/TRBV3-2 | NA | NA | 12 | TGTAGCTGCGGGCCGAACACCGGGGAGCTGTTTTTT | CSCGPNTGELFF
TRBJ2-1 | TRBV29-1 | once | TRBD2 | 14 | TGCAGCGTGACTAGCGGTCGAGGGTACAATGAGCAGTTCTTC | CSVTSGRGYNEQFF
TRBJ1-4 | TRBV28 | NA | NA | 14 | TGTGCCAGCAGTCTAAGGGGCAGTCATGAAAAACTGTTTTTT | CASSLRGSHEKLFF
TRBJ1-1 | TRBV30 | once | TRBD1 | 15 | TGTGCCTGGAGTGCCGGACAGGGTATAGACACTGAAGCTTTCTTT | CAWSAGQGIDTEAFF
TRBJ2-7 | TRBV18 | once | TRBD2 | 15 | TGTGCCAGCTCACCACCGCGACTAGCGGGAGACGAGCAGTACTTC | CASSPPRLAGDEQYF
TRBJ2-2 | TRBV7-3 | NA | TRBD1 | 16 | TGTGCCAGCAGCTTAATCGGGACAGCCAACACCGGGGAGCTGTTTTTT | CASSLIGTANTGELFF
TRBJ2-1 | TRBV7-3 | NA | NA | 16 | TGTGCCAGCAGTCTTACGCCAGGGGACTCCTACAATGAGCAGTTCTTC | CASSLTPGDSYNEQFF
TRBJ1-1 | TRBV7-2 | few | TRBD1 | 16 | TGTGCCAGCAGCCCAAGAGGGGGCGGGCAGAACACTGAAGCTTTCTTT | CASSPRGGGQNTEAFF
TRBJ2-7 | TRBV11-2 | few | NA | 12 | TGTGCCAGCAGCTTGGGCCTCTACGAGCAGTACTTC | CASSLGLYEQYF